The rows below give T cell receptor beta chains drawn from one sample of a study of T cells in Graves' hyperthyroidism and ophthalmopathy. TCRdb re-analysed the multiplex PCR reads in MiXCR, keeping a single row per CDR3 protein. The data contain fewer than 750,000 distinct CDR3 sequences, 40% to 55% of them singletons. Sequenced material: peripheral blood or thyroid tissue (not recorded which). Receptors were obtained from a woman between 18 and 30 years old with Graves' hyperthyroidism. The CDR3 runs from the conserved cysteine through the conserved F or W. The D gene is left open where the match is weak. For some rows the clone size is stated as once, few or many, or as a class when expanded; others skip it.

d_gene	v_gene	abundance	j_gene	CDR3nt	CDR3aa
TRBD1	TRBV11-2	many	TRBJ1-2	TGTGCCAGCAGCTTAGCCGCGACAGGGGGTTTTGGCTACACCTTC	CASSLAATGGFGYTF
TRBD1	TRBV7-3	many	TRBJ2-2	TGTGCCAGCAGCACACAAGACAGGGGGTGGACCGGGGAGCTGTTTTTT	CASSTQDRGWTGELFF
-	TRBV4-1	-	TRBJ1-1	TGCGCCAGCAGCCCCCAGGGACCCACTGAAGCTTTCTTT	CASSPQGPTEAFF
-	TRBV24-1	-	TRBJ2-6	TGTGCCACCAGTGCCCGTTCTGGGGCCAACGTCCTGACTTTC	CATSARSGANVLTF
TRBD2	TRBV30	-	TRBJ2-7	TGTGCCTGGAGTGTTGGGGGGGGTGCCACCTACGAGCAGTACTTC	CAWSVGGGATYEQYF
-	TRBV20-1	-	TRBJ2-7	TGCAGTGCTAGAGGCAGGGGTGAGCAGTACTTC	CSARGRGEQYF
TRBD2	TRBV9	many	TRBJ2-7	TGTGCCAGCAGCGTCGGGACTAGCGGACCGCACGAGCAGTACTTC	CASSVGTSGPHEQYF
TRBD2	TRBV15	-	TRBJ2-3	TGTTCCACCTCGAGCGGGACCGTAGATACGCAGTATTTT	CSTSSGTVDTQYF
-	TRBV5-8	many	TRBJ1-1	TGTGCCAGCAGCTCGAACCCGAACACTGAAGCTTTCTTT	CASSSNPNTEAFF
-	TRBV7-9	few	TRBJ1-1	TGTGCCAGCCACAGCCCGAACACTGAAGCTTTCTTT	CASHSPNTEAFF
-	TRBV3-1	many	TRBJ1-4	TGTGCCAGCAGCCACAGTGCAACTAATGAAAAACTGTTTTTT	CASSHSATNEKLFF
-	TRBV7-2	-	TRBJ1-1	TGTGCCAGCAGCACGAGCGAGGGGTACACTGAAGCTTTCTTT	CASSTSEGYTEAFF
-	TRBV12-3/TRBV12-4	many	TRBJ1-1	TGTGCCAGCAGTTTTTTCAACGAGAACACTGAAGCTTTCTTT	CASSFFNENTEAFF
-	TRBV29-1	many	TRBJ1-3	TGCAGCTTTTTGACTCCAAGAAACACCATATATTTT	CSFLTPRNTIYF
-	TRBV2	-	TRBJ1-4	TGTGCCAGCAGTGACACCCGCTTCAGTGAAAAACTGTTTTTT	CASSDTRFSEKLFF
-	TRBV15	-	TRBJ1-4	TGTGCCACCAGCAGAGGGACGGTCTCCTATGAAAAACTGTTTTTT	CATSRGTVSYEKLFF
-	TRBV5-4	-	TRBJ1-1	TGTGCCAGCAGACCGGACGGTTACACTGAAGCTTTCTTT	CASRPDGYTEAFF
-	TRBV30	-	TRBJ1-3	-	CAWGQGTTGNTVYF
-	TRBV7-6	many	TRBJ2-7	TGTGCCAGCAGCTTAAAGAAACGGGGACGGTACTTC	CASSLKKRGRYF
TRBD2	TRBV7-3	many	TRBJ2-2	TGTGCCAGCAGCTCTGGGGAGGGCAAGGACATCGGGGAGCTGTTTTTT	CASSSGEGKDIGELFF
-	TRBV2	many	TRBJ2-2	TGTGCCAGCAGTGTCAGTCAAACCGGGGAGCTGTTTTTT	CASSVSQTGELFF
TRBD1	TRBV4-3	many	TRBJ2-7	TGCGCCAGCAGCCAAGCGGGACAGACGCCGGGAGAGCAGTACTTC	CASSQAGQTPGEQYF
-	TRBV5-1	many	TRBJ1-4	TGCGCCAGCAGCTTCGGGCTAGCAACTAATGAAAAACTGTTTTTT	CASSFGLATNEKLFF
-	TRBV18	few	TRBJ1-1	TGTGCCAGCTCACTTTGGAGTGAAGCTTTCTTT	CASSLWSEAFF
-	TRBV7-9	-	TRBJ1-1	TGTGCCAGCAGCTCGACTCTAGTGACGCGTGAGCAGTTCTTT	CASSSTLVTREQFF
-	TRBV7-2	many	TRBJ1-2	TGTGCCAGCAGCTCGTCCCGATCCGTGACAGGAGCCTATGGCTACACCTTC	CASSSSRSVTGAYGYTF
-	TRBV10-3	-	TRBJ2-1	TGTGCCATGAGTTATGGGGACAATGAGCAGTTCTTC	CAMSYGDNEQFF
-	TRBV2	-	TRBJ1-1	TGTGCCACACGGCTGGGGGGTGAGGGATCTTTCTTT	CATRLGGEGSFF
-	TRBV24-1	many	TRBJ2-3	TGTGCCACCAGTCCAGGTTCAGATACGCAGTATTTT	CATSPGSDTQYF
-	TRBV30	-	TRBJ1-1	TGTGCCTGGAGCTGGAGGGACAACGTTATCGAAGCTTTCTTT	CAWSWRDNVIEAFF
-	TRBV6-5	few	TRBJ1-2	TGTGCCAGCAGCCAAGAGAGAAACTATGGCTACACCTTC	CASSQERNYGYTF
TRBD1	TRBV15	-	TRBJ1-3	TGTGCCACCAGCAGAGGGACAGGGGCTGGAAACACCATATATTTT	CATSRGTGAGNTIYF
TRBD2	TRBV10-3	few	TRBJ2-3	TGTGCCATCAGGGCGGGAGTTGAAGATACGCAGTATTTT	CAIRAGVEDTQYF
TRBD1	TRBV5-1	-	TRBJ2-7	TGTGCCAGCAGCTTGGCCGGGACAGGGGGCTTCGAGCAGTACTTC	CASSLAGTGGFEQYF
-	TRBV6-1	once	TRBJ1-1	TGTGCCAGCAGTGAGGATACCGGGTCGGGTAGGAACACTGAAGCTTTCTTT	CASSEDTGSGRNTEAFF
TRBD1	TRBV6-4	-	TRBJ2-6	TGTGCCAGCAGCCCAGGGACAGGGTTCGCTGGGGCCAACGTCCTGACTTTC	CASSPGTGFAGANVLTF
TRBD1	TRBV5-1	many	TRBJ1-5	TGCGCCAGCAGCTTGGAGGGGGCAGGTCAGCCCCAGCATTTT	CASSLEGAGQPQHF
TRBD1	TRBV10-3	-	TRBJ1-2	TGTGCCATCAGTGGGACAGGGGGCTCTGTCGATGGCTACACCTTC	CAISGTGGSVDGYTF
-	TRBV4-1	many	TRBJ2-7	TGCGCCAGCAGCCAAGATAGGCAGGAGGAGCAGTACTTC	CASSQDRQEEQYF
TRBD1	TRBV7-9	-	TRBJ2-6	TGTGCCAGCAGCCGAGAGGACAGGGGGACTGAAGCTTTC	CASSREDRGTEAF
-	TRBV6-2/TRBV6-3	many	TRBJ1-5	TGTGCCAGCAGTTACGGCGGGACTCCAAACCGGCCCCAGCATTTT	CASSYGGTPNRPQHF
TRBD2	TRBV20-1	once	TRBJ2-2	TGCAGTGCTATCCTCGGGACTAGCGGTTCGAACACCGGGGAGCTGTTTTTT	CSAILGTSGSNTGELFF
-	TRBV20-1	many	TRBJ1-2	TGCAGTGCTAAAACAGGGAACTATGGCTACACCTTC	CSAKTGNYGYTF
-	TRBV9	once	TRBJ1-4	TGTGCCAGCAGTTTTGGAGTTGAAAAACTGTTTTTT	CASSFGVEKLFF
-	TRBV30	-	TRBJ2-5	TGTGCCTGGAGTTGGGATCGAGAGACCCAGTACTTC	CAWSWDRETQYF
-	TRBV7-3	few	TRBJ2-1	TGTGCCAGCAGCTTAACGGGGGGGGCAGGGGAAGGTGAGCAGTTCTTC	CASSLTGGAGEGEQFF
TRBD1	TRBV7-7	many	TRBJ2-5	TGTGCTAGCAGCCCAGGGACAGGGGGGCAAGAGACCCAGTACTTC	CASSPGTGGQETQYF
-	TRBV20-1	many	TRBJ1-4	TGCAGTAGCTACGGGGGTAATGAAAAACTGTTTTTT	CSSYGGNEKLFF
-	TRBV20-1	-	TRBJ1-1	TGCAGTGCCCCCCGGGACTCTAATGGCGGTGAAGCTTTCTTT	CSAPRDSNGGEAFF
TRBD2	TRBV5-6	many	TRBJ2-7	TGTGCCAGCAGCTTGCCACTAGCGGGAGAGGGATACGAGCAGTACTTC	CASSLPLAGEGYEQYF
-	TRBV7-9	many	TRBJ1-4	TGTGCCAGCAGCTCAGGACCGAGGGGTGAAAAACTGTTTTTT	CASSSGPRGEKLFF
-	TRBV6-1	many	TRBJ1-2	TGTGCCAGCAGTGATCTGTCGACGGCAGACGGCTACACCTTC	CASSDLSTADGYTF